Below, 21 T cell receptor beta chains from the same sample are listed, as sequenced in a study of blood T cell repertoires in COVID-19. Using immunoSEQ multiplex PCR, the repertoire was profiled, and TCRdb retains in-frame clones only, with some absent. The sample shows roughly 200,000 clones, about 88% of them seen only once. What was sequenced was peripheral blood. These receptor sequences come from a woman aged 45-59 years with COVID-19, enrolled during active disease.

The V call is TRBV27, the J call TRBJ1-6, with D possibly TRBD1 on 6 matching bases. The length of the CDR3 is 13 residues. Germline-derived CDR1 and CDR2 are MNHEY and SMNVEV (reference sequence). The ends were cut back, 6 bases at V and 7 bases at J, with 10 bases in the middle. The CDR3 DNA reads TGTGCCAGCAGCGGGACAAGGAATTCACCCCTCCACTTT. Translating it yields CASSGTRNSPLHF.

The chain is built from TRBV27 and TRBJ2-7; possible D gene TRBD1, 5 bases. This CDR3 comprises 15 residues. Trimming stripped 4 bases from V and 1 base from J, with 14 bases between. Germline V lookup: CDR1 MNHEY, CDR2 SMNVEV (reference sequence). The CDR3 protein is CASSSLQGLSYEQYV. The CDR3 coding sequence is TGTGCCAGCAGTTCCCTTCAGGGCCTTTCCTACGAGCAGTACGTC.

CDR3: CASTPVIGADTEAFF. In nucleotides, the CDR3 is TGTGCCAGCACCCCGGTCATAGGGGCGGACACTGAAGCTTTCTTT. The chain recombines TRBV2 with TRBJ1-1; possibly TRBD1 for D (5 bases). The CDR3 is 15 residues long. Germline V CDR1 and CDR2: SNHLY, FYNNEI. V was shortened by 7 bases and J by 3 bases, with 18 bases between the two germline ends.

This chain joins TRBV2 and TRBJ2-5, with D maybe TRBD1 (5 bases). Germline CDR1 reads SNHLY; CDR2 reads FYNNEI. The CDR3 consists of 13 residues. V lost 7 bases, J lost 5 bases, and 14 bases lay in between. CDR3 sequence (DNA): TGTGCCAGCACCGGAGAGAAGGGGGAGACCCAGTACTTC. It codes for CASTGEKGETQYF.

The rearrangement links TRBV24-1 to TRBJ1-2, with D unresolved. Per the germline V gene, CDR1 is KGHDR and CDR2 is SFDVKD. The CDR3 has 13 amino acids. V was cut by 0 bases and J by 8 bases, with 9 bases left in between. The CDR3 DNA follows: TGTGCCACCAGTGATTTGGAGGGTGTGGGCTACACCTTC. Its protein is CATSDLEGVGYTF.

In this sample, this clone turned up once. The CDR3 loop reads CASTISSGRERDQPQHF. The CDR3 DNA reads TGTGCCAGTACCATCTCCTCCGGCCGGGAGAGGGATCAGCCCCAGCATTTT. The rearrangement links TRBV19 to TRBJ1-5; no reliable D call. Germline loops: CDR1 LNHDA, CDR2 SQIVND (reference sequence). The V and J ends lost 7 bases and 5 bases respectively, with 24 bases between them. The CDR3 is 17 amino acids.

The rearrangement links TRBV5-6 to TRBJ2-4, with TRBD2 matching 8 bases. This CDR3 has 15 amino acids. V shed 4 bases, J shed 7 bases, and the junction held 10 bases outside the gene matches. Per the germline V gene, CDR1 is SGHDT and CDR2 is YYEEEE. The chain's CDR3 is CASSVDGGARNIQYF. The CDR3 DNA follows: TGTGCCAGCAGCGTGGACGGGGGGGCGCGGAACATTCAGTACTTC.

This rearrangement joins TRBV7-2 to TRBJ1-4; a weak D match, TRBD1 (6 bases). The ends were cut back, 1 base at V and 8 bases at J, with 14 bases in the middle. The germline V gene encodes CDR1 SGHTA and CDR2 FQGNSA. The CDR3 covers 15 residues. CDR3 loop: CASSLVRDTGEKLFF. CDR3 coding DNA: TGTGCCAGCAGCTTAGTACGGGACACTGGGGAAAAACTGTTTTTT.

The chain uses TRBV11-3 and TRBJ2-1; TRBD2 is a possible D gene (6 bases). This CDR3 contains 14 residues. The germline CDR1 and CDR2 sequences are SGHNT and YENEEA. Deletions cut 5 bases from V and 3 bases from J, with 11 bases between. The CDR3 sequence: CASSPLRGYNEQFF. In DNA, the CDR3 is TGTGCCAGCAGCCCCCTGCGGGGCTACAATGAGCAGTTCTTC.

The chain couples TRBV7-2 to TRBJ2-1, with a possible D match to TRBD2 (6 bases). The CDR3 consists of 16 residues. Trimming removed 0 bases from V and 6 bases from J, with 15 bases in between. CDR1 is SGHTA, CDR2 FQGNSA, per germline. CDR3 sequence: CASSLASGTSLNEQFF. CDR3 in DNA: TGTGCCAGCAGCTTAGCGTCCGGGACTTCCCTCAATGAGCAGTTCTTC.

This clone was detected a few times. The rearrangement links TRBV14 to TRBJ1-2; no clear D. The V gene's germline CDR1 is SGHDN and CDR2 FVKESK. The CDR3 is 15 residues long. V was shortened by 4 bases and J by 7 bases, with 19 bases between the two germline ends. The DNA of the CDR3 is TGTGCCAGCAGCCCTTTCCGACTCACTAGTATTGGCTACACCTTC. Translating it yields CASSPFRLTSIGYTF.

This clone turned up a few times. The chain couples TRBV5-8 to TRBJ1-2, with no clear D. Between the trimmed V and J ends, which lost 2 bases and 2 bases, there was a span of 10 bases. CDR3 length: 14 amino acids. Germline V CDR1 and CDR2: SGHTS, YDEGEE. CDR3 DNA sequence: TGTGCCAGCAGCTTACGGTTGGTAAACTATGGCTACACCTTC. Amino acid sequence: CASSLRLVNYGYTF.

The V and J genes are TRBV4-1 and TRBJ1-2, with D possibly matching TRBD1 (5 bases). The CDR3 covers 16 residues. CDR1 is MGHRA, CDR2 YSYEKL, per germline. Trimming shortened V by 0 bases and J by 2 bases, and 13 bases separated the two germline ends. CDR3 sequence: CASSQDILGVNYGYTF. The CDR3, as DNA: TGCGCCAGCAGCCAAGATATTCTAGGGGTCAACTATGGCTACACCTTC.

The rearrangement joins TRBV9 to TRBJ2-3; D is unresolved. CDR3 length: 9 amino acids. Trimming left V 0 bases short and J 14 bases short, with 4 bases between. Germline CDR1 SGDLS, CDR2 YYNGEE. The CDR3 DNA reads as TGTGCCAGCAGCGTAGTATGGTATTTT. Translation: CASSVVWYF.

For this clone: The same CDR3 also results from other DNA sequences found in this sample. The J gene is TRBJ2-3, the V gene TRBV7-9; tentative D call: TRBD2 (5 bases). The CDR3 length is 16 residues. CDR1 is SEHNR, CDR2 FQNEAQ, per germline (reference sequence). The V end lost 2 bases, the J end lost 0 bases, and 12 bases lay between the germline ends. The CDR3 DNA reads TGTGCCAGCAGCTTAAGTCGGGGAACTAGCACAGATACGCAGTATTTT. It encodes CASSLSRGTSTDTQYF.

CDR3 DNA sequence: TGCAGCGTTGGGACAGTTAGCTCCTACGAGCAGTACTTC. Residues: CSVGTVSSYEQYF. The chain joins TRBV29-1 to TRBJ2-7; possibly TRBD1 for D (6 bases). The CDR3 runs 13 residues. Germline CDR1 and CDR2: SQVTM and ANQGSEA. The V and J ends lost 4 bases and 0 bases respectively, with 10 bases between them.

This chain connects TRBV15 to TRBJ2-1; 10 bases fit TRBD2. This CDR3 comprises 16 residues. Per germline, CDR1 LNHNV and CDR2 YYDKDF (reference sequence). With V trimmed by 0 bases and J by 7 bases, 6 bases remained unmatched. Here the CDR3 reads CATSRDILAGRNEQFF. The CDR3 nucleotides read TGTGCCACCAGCAGAGATATACTAGCGGGGAGGAATGAGCAGTTCTTC.

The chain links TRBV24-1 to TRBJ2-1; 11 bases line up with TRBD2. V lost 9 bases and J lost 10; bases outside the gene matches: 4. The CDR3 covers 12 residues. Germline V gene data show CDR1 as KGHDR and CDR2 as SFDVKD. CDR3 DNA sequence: TGTGCCACCGGGTTAGCGGGGGGGGAGCAGTTCTTC. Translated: CATGLAGGEQFF.

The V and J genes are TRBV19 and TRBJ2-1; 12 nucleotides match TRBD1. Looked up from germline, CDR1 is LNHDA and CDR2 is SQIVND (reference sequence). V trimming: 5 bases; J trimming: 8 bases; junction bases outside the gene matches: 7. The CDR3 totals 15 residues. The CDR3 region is CASSLGQGAFHEQFF. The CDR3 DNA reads TGTGCCAGTAGTTTGGGACAGGGGGCGTTCCATGAGCAGTTCTTC.

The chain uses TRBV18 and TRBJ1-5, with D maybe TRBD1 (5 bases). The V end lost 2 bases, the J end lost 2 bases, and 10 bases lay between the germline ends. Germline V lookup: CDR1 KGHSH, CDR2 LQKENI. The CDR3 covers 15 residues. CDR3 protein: CASSPNQGGNQPQHF. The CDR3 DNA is TGTGCCAGCTCACCAAATCAGGGTGGCAATCAGCCCCAGCATTTT.

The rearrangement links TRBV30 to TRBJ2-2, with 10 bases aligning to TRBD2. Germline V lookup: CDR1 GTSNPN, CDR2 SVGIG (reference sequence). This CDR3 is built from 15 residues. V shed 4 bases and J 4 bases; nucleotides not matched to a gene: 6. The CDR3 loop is CAWITSGVLTGELFF. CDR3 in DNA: TGTGCCTGGATTACTAGCGGGGTACTCACCGGGGAGCTGTTTTTT.